A selection of T cell receptor beta chains follows, all from one sample in a study of blood T cell repertoires in COVID-19. Data came from immunoSEQ multiplex PCR; TCRdb stores just in-frame clones and leaves some out. The table has 300,000 or so clones, about 87% seen once. The sequenced sample consisted of peripheral blood. Source of these receptors: a woman aged 25 to 39 who had recovered from COVID-19. Each CDR3 is given with its conserved first and last residue. Each record gives: V gene, clone size, J gene, D gene, CDR3 DNA, CDR3 protein. The D gene is left open where the match is weak. Some rows have no size entry. The others give once, few or many, or a class for an expanded clone.

V gene: TRBV7-2; clone size: .; J gene: TRBJ2-5; D gene: TRBD2; CDR3 DNA: TGTGCCAGCAGCTCCATCACTAGCGGGGGGCGGGAGACCCAGTACTTC; CDR3 protein: CASSSITSGGRETQYF
V gene: TRBV4-2; clone size: once; J gene: TRBJ2-5; D gene: .; CDR3 DNA: TGTGCCAGCAGCCAGAGATTAGCGGAGACCCAGTACTTC; CDR3 protein: CASSQRLAETQYF
V gene: TRBV2; clone size: .; J gene: TRBJ2-3; D gene: TRBD2; CDR3 DNA: TGTGCCAGCAGTTTAGCGGGGGCACCACTCAGGGATACGCAGTATTTT; CDR3 protein: CASSLAGAPLRDTQYF
V gene: TRBV15; clone size: .; J gene: TRBJ1-2; D gene: .; CDR3 DNA: TGTGCCACCAGCAGGACGCTAGGAAACTATGGCTACACCTTC; CDR3 protein: CATSRTLGNYGYTF
V gene: TRBV6-1; clone size: .; J gene: TRBJ1-5; D gene: .; CDR3 DNA: TGTGCCAGCAGTGACGGGGGCAATCAGCCCCAGCATTTT; CDR3 protein: CASSDGGNQPQHF
V gene: TRBV7-9; clone size: few; J gene: TRBJ1-2; D gene: .; CDR3 DNA: TGTGCCAGCAGCTTATACATGGCTGACTATGGCTACACCTTC; CDR3 protein: CASSLYMADYGYTF
V gene: TRBV7-3; clone size: few; J gene: TRBJ2-2; D gene: .; CDR3 DNA: TGTGCCAGCAGCTTGTCCCGGGACACAAACACCGGGGAGCTGTTTTTT; CDR3 protein: CASSLSRDTNTGELFF
V gene: TRBV28; clone size: .; J gene: TRBJ1-5; D gene: .; CDR3 DNA: TGTGCCAGTGAGTATAGCAATCAGCCCCAGCATTTT; CDR3 protein: CASEYSNQPQHF
V gene: TRBV11-1; clone size: .; J gene: TRBJ1-1; D gene: .; CDR3 DNA: TGTGCCAGCAGCCGGGTCCAGAACACTGAAGCTTTCTTT; CDR3 protein: CASSRVQNTEAFF
V gene: TRBV4-1; clone size: .; J gene: TRBJ1-4; D gene: TRBD1; CDR3 DNA: TGCGCCAGCAGCCAGATAGCCTTCTTGACAGGGGTTAATGAAAAACTGTTTTTT; CDR3 protein: CASSQIAFLTGVNEKLFF
V gene: TRBV5-4; clone size: .; J gene: TRBJ2-2; D gene: .; CDR3 DNA: TGTGCCAGCAGCTCGGGGGTTTCTTACACCGGGGAGCTGTTTTTT; CDR3 protein: CASSSGVSYTGELFF
V gene: TRBV30; clone size: few; J gene: TRBJ1-5; D gene: TRBD1; CDR3 DNA: TGTGCCTGGAGTGTAATGGGCAGGGGGCGAGATCAGCCCCAGCATTTT; CDR3 protein: CAWSVMGRGRDQPQHF
V gene: TRBV18; clone size: .; J gene: TRBJ1-3; D gene: .; CDR3 DNA: TGTGCCAGCTCACCAGCCGGGGGAAACACCATATATTTT; CDR3 protein: CASSPAGGNTIYF
V gene: TRBV7-9; clone size: .; J gene: TRBJ1-1; D gene: .; CDR3 DNA: TGTGCCAGCAGCCTACCCTTATCCGAAAACACTGAAGCTTTCTTT; CDR3 protein: CASSLPLSENTEAFF
V gene: TRBV28; clone size: .; J gene: TRBJ2-1; D gene: .; CDR3 DNA: TGTGCCAGCAGTTTATTCGCGGGGGAGCAGTTCTTC; CDR3 protein: CASSLFAGEQFF
V gene: TRBV7-8; clone size: .; J gene: TRBJ2-7; D gene: .; CDR3 DNA: TGTGCCAGCAGCTTAGGGACAGCTTCCTACGAGCAGTACTTC; CDR3 protein: CASSLGTASYEQYF
V gene: TRBV18; clone size: .; J gene: TRBJ1-5; D gene: .; CDR3 DNA: TGTGCCAGCTCACCAGGGCTCGGGAGTCAGCCCCAGCATTTT; CDR3 protein: CASSPGLGSQPQHF
V gene: TRBV7-3; clone size: .; J gene: TRBJ2-1; D gene: TRBD2; CDR3 DNA: TGTGCCAGCAGCTTAAGAGTCGGCGGGGGGGCCGATGAGCAGTTCTTC; CDR3 protein: CASSLRVGGGADEQFF
V gene: TRBV6-5; clone size: .; J gene: TRBJ1-2; D gene: TRBD1; CDR3 DNA: TGTGCCAGCAGTCGACAGGGGGGGCATGGCTACACCTTC; CDR3 protein: CASSRQGGHGYTF
V gene: TRBV5-1; clone size: .; J gene: TRBJ1-4; D gene: TRBD1; CDR3 DNA: TGCGCCAGCAGCATCAGGGGGCCGACTAATGAAAAACTGTTTTTT; CDR3 protein: CASSIRGPTNEKLFF
V gene: TRBV2; clone size: .; J gene: TRBJ2-5; D gene: .; CDR3 DNA: TGTGCCAGCAGTGACGTCGAAGGGGCTGAGACCCAGTACTTC; CDR3 protein: CASSDVEGAETQYF
V gene: TRBV5-8; clone size: .; J gene: TRBJ1-5; D gene: TRBD1; CDR3 DNA: TGTGCCAGCAGCGTGGTAGGGGGCAGAGGGAATCAGCCCCAGCATTTT; CDR3 protein: CASSVVGGRGNQPQHF
V gene: TRBV5-5; clone size: .; J gene: TRBJ1-1; D gene: TRBD1; CDR3 DNA: TGTGCCAGCAGCTTGTATCAGGGGGTCACTGAAGCTTTCTTT; CDR3 protein: CASSLYQGVTEAFF
V gene: TRBV29-1; clone size: .; J gene: TRBJ2-2; D gene: .; CDR3 DNA: TGCAGCGTACCGCTAGCCGGGGAGCTGTTTTTT; CDR3 protein: CSVPLAGELFF
V gene: TRBV2; clone size: .; J gene: TRBJ1-2; D gene: .; CDR3 DNA: TGTGCCAGCAGTGAAGGTCCCTCAGACTGGGATGGCTACACCTTC; CDR3 protein: CASSEGPSDWDGYTF
V gene: TRBV7-3; clone size: .; J gene: TRBJ2-1; D gene: TRBD2; CDR3 DNA: TGTGCCAGCAGCTCTGGGACTAGCGGCGACTCCTACAATGAGCAGTTCTTC; CDR3 protein: CASSSGTSGDSYNEQFF
V gene: TRBV7-3; clone size: .; J gene: TRBJ1-2; D gene: .; CDR3 DNA: TGTGCCAGCAGTTCAGGGGATTGTGACTATGGCTACACCTTC; CDR3 protein: CASSSGDCDYGYTF
V gene: TRBV7-2; clone size: .; J gene: TRBJ2-7; D gene: TRBD2; CDR3 DNA: TGTGCCAGCTCCGGGGGCGGGGGGCCCTCCTACGAGCAGTACTTC; CDR3 protein: CASSGGGGPSYEQYF
V gene: TRBV9; clone size: .; J gene: TRBJ2-4; D gene: TRBD1; CDR3 DNA: TGTGCCAGCAGCGTAGGTCCGGGACAGGGAAACATTCAGTACTTC; CDR3 protein: CASSVGPGQGNIQYF
V gene: TRBV21-1; clone size: .; J gene: TRBJ1-6; D gene: .; CDR3 DNA: TGTGCCAGCAGCAAACACAGGGGTTCCTCACCCCTCCACTTT; CDR3 protein: CASSKHRGSSPLHF
V gene: TRBV25-1; clone size: .; J gene: TRBJ1-4; D gene: .; CDR3 DNA: TGTGCCAGCAGTGATTGGACAGAGACACGTGAAAAACTGTTTTTT; CDR3 protein: CASSDWTETREKLFF
V gene: TRBV4-3; clone size: .; J gene: TRBJ2-2; D gene: .; CDR3 DNA: TGCGCCAGCAGCCAAAGAGGGTCCGGGGAGCTGTTTTTT; CDR3 protein: CASSQRGSGELFF
V gene: TRBV7-7; clone size: .; J gene: TRBJ1-2; D gene: .; CDR3 DNA: TGTGCCAGCAGCCCGAGGACAGAGGGGAAGGATGGCTACACCTTC; CDR3 protein: CASSPRTEGKDGYTF
V gene: TRBV5-6; clone size: .; J gene: TRBJ2-7; D gene: TRBD1; CDR3 DNA: TGTGCCAGCAGCTTGGAACGGGGGACAGGGTACGAGCAGTACTTC; CDR3 protein: CASSLERGTGYEQYF
V gene: TRBV7-2; clone size: .; J gene: TRBJ2-3; D gene: .; CDR3 DNA: TGTGCCAGCAGCTTAGGGGGGGCAGATACGCAGTATTTT; CDR3 protein: CASSLGGADTQYF
V gene: TRBV5-4; clone size: .; J gene: TRBJ2-2; D gene: TRBD1; CDR3 DNA: TGTGCCAGCAGCTTAGACAGGGGACTCAACACCGGGGAGCTGTTTTTT; CDR3 protein: CASSLDRGLNTGELFF
V gene: TRBV7-8; clone size: .; J gene: TRBJ1-2; D gene: .; CDR3 DNA: TGTGCCAGCAGCTTAGCAATACGGAGGGACAACTATGGCTACACCTTC; CDR3 protein: CASSLAIRRDNYGYTF
V gene: TRBV6-1; clone size: .; J gene: TRBJ2-2; D gene: .; CDR3 DNA: TGTGCCAGCAGTGAAATAGCGACGAACACCGGGGAGCTGTTTTTT; CDR3 protein: CASSEIATNTGELFF
V gene: TRBV15; clone size: .; J gene: TRBJ1-2; D gene: .; CDR3 DNA: TGTGCCACCAGCAGAGACAAAAATCAGGGGATGGGCGGCTACACCTTC; CDR3 protein: CATSRDKNQGMGGYTF
V gene: TRBV29-1; clone size: .; J gene: TRBJ2-1; D gene: TRBD1; CDR3 DNA: TGCAGCGGCATGGTCGGGCGAAAACAGGGGGCAAATGAGCAGTTCTTC; CDR3 protein: CSGMVGRKQGANEQFF
V gene: TRBV5-1; clone size: few; J gene: TRBJ2-5; D gene: .; CDR3 DNA: TGCGCCAGCAGCTTATCAGGGAATCTGGAGACCCAGTACTTC; CDR3 protein: CASSLSGNLETQYF
V gene: TRBV6-2/TRBV6-3; clone size: .; J gene: TRBJ1-6; D gene: .; CDR3 DNA: TGTGCCAGCAGTCCCAGGGACCGTCGGGGGACCCTCCACTTT; CDR3 protein: CASSPRDRRGTLHF
V gene: TRBV5-1; clone size: .; J gene: TRBJ1-1; D gene: .; CDR3 DNA: TGCGCCAGCAGCGTAACCGGGACACTGAACACTGAAGCTTTCTTT; CDR3 protein: CASSVTGTLNTEAFF
V gene: TRBV4-2; clone size: .; J gene: TRBJ1-2; D gene: TRBD1; CDR3 DNA: TGTGCCAGCAGCCAGGGACAGGGTAAAAATGGCTACACCTTC; CDR3 protein: CASSQGQGKNGYTF
V gene: TRBV5-4; clone size: .; J gene: TRBJ2-4; D gene: .; CDR3 DNA: TGTGCCAGCAGCTACGATCACGGCAAAAACATTCAGTACTTC; CDR3 protein: CASSYDHGKNIQYF
V gene: TRBV7-9; clone size: once; J gene: TRBJ2-3; D gene: .; CDR3 DNA: TGTGCCAGCAGCTCCGGGACAGATACGCAGTATTTT; CDR3 protein: CASSSGTDTQYF
V gene: TRBV29-1; clone size: once; J gene: TRBJ2-7; D gene: TRBD1; CDR3 DNA: TGCAGCGTGCTGGGACAGGGGATTGTCAACGAGCAGTACTTC; CDR3 protein: CSVLGQGIVNEQYF
V gene: TRBV5-1; clone size: .; J gene: TRBJ2-3; D gene: .; CDR3 DNA: TGCGCCAGCAGCTTGGTAGCAGGGTCAACAGATACGCAGTATTTT; CDR3 protein: CASSLVAGSTDTQYF
V gene: TRBV9; clone size: .; J gene: TRBJ1-4; D gene: TRBD1; CDR3 DNA: TGTGCCAGCAGCACCCGGACAGGGGGCCTTAATGAAAAACTGTTTTTT; CDR3 protein: CASSTRTGGLNEKLFF
V gene: TRBV15; clone size: .; J gene: TRBJ2-5; D gene: TRBD2; CDR3 DNA: TGTGCCACCACCAAGGAGGTCAGCGGGGAAGAGACCCAGTACTTC; CDR3 protein: CATTKEVSGEETQYF